This entry describes one T cell receptor beta chain. Its antigen is unidentified. This entry belongs to a study of T-cell reconstitution after alpha-beta-depleted transplantation in children. Study results and limitations: Roughly two months post-transplant, alpha-beta T cells reportedly originated from several hundred graft clones that had expanded. Recipient T cells and thymic progenitors that survived gave rise to the high TCRbeta diversity observed at day 60 in some patients. Fresh T-cell production supplied most of the T-cell counts and diversity seen one year after transplant.

Germline loops: CDR1 KGHSH, CDR2 LQKENI. CDR3 length: 14 amino acids. Deletions cut 0 bases from V and 5 bases from J, with 10 bases between. Preparation of the TCRbeta library involved a method that used unique molecular identifiers. TCRdb analysed the PCR reads with MiXCR anew, one entry per CDR3 protein. The sample shows 200,000 to 250,000 distinct CDR3 sequences, about 8.7% of them seen only once. The sample consisted of PBMCs, mostly from graft donor cells, taken 360 days after TCRalphabeta/CD19-depleted stem cell transplant. The TCR sequence derives from a male patient under 10 years old who had a stem cell transplant for acute myeloid leukemia, so the T cells may come from the graft donor. The chain couples TRBV18 to TRBJ2-5, with D hard to call. The CDR3 bases are TGTGCCAGCTCACCACCGCCAGCAAAGGAGACCCAGTACTTC. Its protein product is CASSPPPAKETQYF. The full variable domain, its missing parts supplied by reference TRBV18 and TRBJ2-5, is NAGVMQNPRHLVRRRGQEARLRCSPMKGHSHVYWYRQLPEEGLKFMVYLQKENIIDESGMPKERFSAEFPKEGPSILRIQQVVRGDSAAYFCASSPPPAKETQYFGPGTRLLVL.